The source of this TCR beta chain is a study of T cell responses to AZD1222 COVID-19 vaccine. Produced via immunoSEQ multiplex PCR; TCRdb's table is partial and in-frame only. The table records 80,000 to 130,000 clones, 70% to 90% of them present only once. CDR3 length: 15 residues. Germline loops: CDR1 MNHNY, CDR2 SVGAGI (reference sequence). With 2 bases removed from V and 4 bases from J, the gap between germline ends came to 14 bases. The chain carries TRBV6-6 and TRBJ2-5; weak D call: TRBD2 (6 bases). The sequence was collected from an adult in good health. The sequencing here drew on peripheral blood, taken on day 0 of AZD1222 vaccination. The CDR3, as DNA: TGTGCCAGCAGTTACGGCGGGGAAAATGGAGAGACCCAGTACTTC. It yields the protein CASSYGGENGETQYF.